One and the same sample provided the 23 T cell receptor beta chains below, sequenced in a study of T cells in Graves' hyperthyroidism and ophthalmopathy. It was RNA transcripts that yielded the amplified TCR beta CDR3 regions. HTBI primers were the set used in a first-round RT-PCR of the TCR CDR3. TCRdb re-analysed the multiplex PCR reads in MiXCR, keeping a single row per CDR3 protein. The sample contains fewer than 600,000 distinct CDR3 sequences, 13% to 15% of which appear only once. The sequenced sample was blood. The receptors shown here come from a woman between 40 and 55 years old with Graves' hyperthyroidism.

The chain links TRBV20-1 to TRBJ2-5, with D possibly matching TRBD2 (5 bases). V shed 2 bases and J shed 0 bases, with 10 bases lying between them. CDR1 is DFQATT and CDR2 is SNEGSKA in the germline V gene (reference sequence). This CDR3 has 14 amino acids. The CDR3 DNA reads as TGCAGTGCTAGATCCCCCGGGGACCAAGAGACCCAGTACTTC. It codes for CSARSPGDQETQYF.

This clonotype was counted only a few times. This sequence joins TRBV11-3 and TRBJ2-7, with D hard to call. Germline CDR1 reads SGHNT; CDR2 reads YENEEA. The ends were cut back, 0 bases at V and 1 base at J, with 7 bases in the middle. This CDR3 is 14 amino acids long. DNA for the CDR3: TGTGCCAGCAGCTTAGATAAGGGATCCTACGAGCAGTACTTC. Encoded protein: CASSLDKGSYEQYF.

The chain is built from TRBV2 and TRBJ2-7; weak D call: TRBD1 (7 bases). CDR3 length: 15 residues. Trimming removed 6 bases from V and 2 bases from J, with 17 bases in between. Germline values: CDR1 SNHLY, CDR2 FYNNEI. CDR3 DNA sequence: TGTGCCAGCAGACCACCTGCAGGGGGGACCTACGAGCAGTACTTC. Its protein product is CASRPPAGGTYEQYF.

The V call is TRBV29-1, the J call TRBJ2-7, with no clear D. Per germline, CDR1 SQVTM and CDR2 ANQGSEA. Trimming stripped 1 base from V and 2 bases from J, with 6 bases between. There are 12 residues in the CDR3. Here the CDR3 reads CSVEGQTYEQYF. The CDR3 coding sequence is TGCAGCGTTGAAGGTCAGACCTACGAGCAGTACTTC.

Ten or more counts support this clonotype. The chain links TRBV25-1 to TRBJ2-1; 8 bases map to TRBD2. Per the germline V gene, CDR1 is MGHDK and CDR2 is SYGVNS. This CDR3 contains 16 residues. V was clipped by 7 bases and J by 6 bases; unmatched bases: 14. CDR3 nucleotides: TGTGCCAGCACCTCCCCTGTAGGACTAGCCACCAATGAGCAGTTCTTC. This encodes CASTSPVGLATNEQFF.

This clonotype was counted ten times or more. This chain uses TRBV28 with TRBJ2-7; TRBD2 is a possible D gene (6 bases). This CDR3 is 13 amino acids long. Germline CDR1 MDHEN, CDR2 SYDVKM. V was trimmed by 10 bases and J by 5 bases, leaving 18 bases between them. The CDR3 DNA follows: TGTGCCACCCGGGGGTCAGGGTCTGACGAGCAGTACTTC. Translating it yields CATRGSGSDEQYF.

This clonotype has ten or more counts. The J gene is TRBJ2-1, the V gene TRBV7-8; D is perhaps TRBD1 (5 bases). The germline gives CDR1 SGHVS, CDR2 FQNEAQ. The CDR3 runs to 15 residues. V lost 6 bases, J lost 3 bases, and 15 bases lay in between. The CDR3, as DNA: TGTGCCAGCAGGAGGAAGGTCCAGGGCTACAATGAGCAGTTCTTC. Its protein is CASRRKVQGYNEQFF.

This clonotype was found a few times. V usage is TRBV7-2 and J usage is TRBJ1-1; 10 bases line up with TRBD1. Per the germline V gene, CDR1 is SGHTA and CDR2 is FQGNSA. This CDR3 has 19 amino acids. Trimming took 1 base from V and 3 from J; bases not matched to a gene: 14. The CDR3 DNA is TGTGCCAGCAGCTTAGAGGGCCCGGGACAGGGGTTTTTGGACACTGAAGCTTTCTTT. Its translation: CASSLEGPGQGFLDTEAFF. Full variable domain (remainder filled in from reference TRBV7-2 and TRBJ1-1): GAGVSQSPSNKVTEKGKDVELRCDPISGHTALYWYRQSLGQGLEFLIYFQGNSAPDKSGLPSDRFSAERTGGSVSTLTIQRTQQEDSAVYLCASSLEGPGQGFLDTEAFFGQGTRLTVV.

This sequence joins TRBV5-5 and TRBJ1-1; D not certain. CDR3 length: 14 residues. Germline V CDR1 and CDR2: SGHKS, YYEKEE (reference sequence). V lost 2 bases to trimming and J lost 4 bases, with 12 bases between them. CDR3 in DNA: TGTGCCAGCAGCTTAGGAGGGTTTAGCACTGAAGCTTTCTTT. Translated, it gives CASSLGGFSTEAFF.

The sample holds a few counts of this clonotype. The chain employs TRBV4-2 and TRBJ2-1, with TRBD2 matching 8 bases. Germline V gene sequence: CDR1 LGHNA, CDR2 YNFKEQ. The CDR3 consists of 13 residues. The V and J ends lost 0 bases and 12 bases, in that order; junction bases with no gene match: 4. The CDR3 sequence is CASSQDSAGGQFF. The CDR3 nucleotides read TGTGCCAGCAGCCAAGATTCTGCGGGAGGGCAGTTCTTC.

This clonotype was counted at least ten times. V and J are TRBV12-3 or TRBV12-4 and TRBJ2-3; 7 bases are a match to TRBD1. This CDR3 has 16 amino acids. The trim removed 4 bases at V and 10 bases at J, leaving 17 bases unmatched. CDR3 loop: CASSSMTGYPTAAQYF. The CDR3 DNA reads TGTGCCAGCAGTTCCATGACAGGGTACCCTACCGCGGCGCAGTATTTT.

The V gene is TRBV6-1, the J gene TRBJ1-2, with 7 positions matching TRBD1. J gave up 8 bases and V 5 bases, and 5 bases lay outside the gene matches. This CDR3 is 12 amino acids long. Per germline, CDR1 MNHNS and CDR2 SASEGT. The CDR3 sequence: CASSLDRHGYTF. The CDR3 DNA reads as TGTGCCAGCAGTTTGGACAGGCACGGCTACACCTTC.

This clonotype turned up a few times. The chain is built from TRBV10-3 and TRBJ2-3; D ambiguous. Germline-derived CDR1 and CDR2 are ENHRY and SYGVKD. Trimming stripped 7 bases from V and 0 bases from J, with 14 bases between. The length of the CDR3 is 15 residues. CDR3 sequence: CAIKGSSGSTDTQYF. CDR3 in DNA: TGTGCCATCAAAGGGTCGTCGGGTAGCACAGATACGCAGTATTTT.

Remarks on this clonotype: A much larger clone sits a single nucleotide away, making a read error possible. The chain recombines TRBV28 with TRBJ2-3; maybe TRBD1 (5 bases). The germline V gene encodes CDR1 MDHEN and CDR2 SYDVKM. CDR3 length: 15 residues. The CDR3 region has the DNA TGTGCCGGCAGCCCAGCGCAGGGAATCACAGATACGCAGTATTTT. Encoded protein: CAGSPAQGITDTQYF.

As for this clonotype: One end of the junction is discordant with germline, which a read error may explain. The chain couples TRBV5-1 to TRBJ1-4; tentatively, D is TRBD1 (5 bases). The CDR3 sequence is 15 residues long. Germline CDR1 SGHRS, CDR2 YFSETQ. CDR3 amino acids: CASSTSVGTNGKLFF. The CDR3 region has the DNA TGCGCCAGCAGCACCTCCGTGGGGACTAATGGAAAACTGTTTTTT.

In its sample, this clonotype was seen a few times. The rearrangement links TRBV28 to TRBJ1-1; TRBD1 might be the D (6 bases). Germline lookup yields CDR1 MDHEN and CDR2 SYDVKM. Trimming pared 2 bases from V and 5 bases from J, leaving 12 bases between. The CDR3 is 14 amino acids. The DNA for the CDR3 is TGTGCCAGCAGTTTAAGGTCCCAGGGGACTGAAGCTTTCTTT. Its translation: CASSLRSQGTEAFF.

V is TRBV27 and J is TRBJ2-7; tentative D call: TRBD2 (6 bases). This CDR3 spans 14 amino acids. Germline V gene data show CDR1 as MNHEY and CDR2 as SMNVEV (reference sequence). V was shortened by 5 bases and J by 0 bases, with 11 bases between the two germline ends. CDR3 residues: CASSRGSSSYEQYF. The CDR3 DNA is TGTGCCAGCAGTCGGGGGAGCTCCTCCTACGAGCAGTACTTC.

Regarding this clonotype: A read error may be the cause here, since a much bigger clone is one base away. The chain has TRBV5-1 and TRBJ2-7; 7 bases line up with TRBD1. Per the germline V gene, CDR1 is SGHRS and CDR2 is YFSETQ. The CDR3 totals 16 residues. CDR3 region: CASSLVPGQLSYERYF. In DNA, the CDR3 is TGCGCCAGCAGCTTGGTCCCGGGACAGCTCTCCTACGAGCGGTACTTC.

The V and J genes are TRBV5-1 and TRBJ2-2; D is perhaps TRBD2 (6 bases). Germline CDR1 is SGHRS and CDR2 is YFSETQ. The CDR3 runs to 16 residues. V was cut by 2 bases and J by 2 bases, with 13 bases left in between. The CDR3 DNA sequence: TGCGCCAGCAGCTTTTCCGGGGGATTAAACACCGGGGAGCTGTTTTTT. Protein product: CASSFSGGLNTGELFF. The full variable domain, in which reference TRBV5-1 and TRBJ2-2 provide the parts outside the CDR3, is KAGVTQTPRYLIKTRGQQVTLSCSPISGHRSVSWYQQTPGQGLQFLFEYFSETQRNKGNFPGRFSGRQFSNSRSEMNVSTLELGDSALYLCASSFSGGLNTGELFFGEGSRLTVL.

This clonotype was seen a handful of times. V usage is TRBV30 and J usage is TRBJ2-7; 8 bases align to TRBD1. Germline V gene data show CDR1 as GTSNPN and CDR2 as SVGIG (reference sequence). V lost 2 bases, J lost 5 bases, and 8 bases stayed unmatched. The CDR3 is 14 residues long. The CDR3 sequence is CAWSLGQGPHEQYF. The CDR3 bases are TGTGCCTGGAGTCTCGGACAGGGCCCCCACGAGCAGTACTTC.

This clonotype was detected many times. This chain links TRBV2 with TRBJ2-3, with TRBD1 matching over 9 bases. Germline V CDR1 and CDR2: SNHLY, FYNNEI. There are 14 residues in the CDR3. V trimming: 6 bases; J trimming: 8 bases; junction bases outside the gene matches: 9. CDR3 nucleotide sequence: TGTGCCAGCAGCCCCGGGACAGGGTACGGTACGCAGTATTTT. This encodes CASSPGTGYGTQYF.

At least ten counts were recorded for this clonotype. The CDR3 loop is CASSSTTSGAYNEQFF. The CDR3 bases are TGTGCCAGCAGCTCAACGACTAGTGGTGCGTACAATGAGCAGTTCTTC. The chain joins TRBV7-9 to TRBJ2-1, with a tentative D call TRBD2 (6 bases). There are 16 residues in the CDR3. V was clipped by 4 bases and J by 4 bases, with 17 bases between them. Germline V CDR1 and CDR2: SEHNR, FQNEAQ (reference sequence).

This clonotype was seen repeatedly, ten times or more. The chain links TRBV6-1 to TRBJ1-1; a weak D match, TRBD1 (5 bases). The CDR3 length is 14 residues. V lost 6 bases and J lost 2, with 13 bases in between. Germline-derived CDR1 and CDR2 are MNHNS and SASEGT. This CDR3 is CASRGGHYNTEAFF. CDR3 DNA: TGTGCCAGCAGAGGTGGACACTACAACACTGAAGCTTTCTTT.